This T cell receptor (beta chain) was sequenced in a study of OX40 agonist ivuxolimab in advanced cancers. This clone turned up a few times. Assay used: immunoSEQ multiplex PCR; TCRdb lists only in-frame clones, some missing. The table includes roughly 70,000 clones, 87% detected once. There are 13 residues in the CDR3. V lost 6 bases and J 5 bases, leaving 11 bases between the germline ends. Germline V gene sequence: CDR1 MDHEN, CDR2 SYDVKM. This TCR was sampled from an adult with an advanced solid tumor such as melanoma, head and neck, liver or kidney cancer. Specimen: CD4+ or CD8+ T cells sorted from blood, collected in a trial of the OX40 agonist ivuxolimab. The chain carries TRBV28 and TRBJ1-5; D gene ambiguous. The CDR3 loop reads CASRSGRHQPQHF. Written as DNA, the CDR3 is TGTGCCAGCAGGTCTGGGAGGCATCAGCCCCAGCATTTT.